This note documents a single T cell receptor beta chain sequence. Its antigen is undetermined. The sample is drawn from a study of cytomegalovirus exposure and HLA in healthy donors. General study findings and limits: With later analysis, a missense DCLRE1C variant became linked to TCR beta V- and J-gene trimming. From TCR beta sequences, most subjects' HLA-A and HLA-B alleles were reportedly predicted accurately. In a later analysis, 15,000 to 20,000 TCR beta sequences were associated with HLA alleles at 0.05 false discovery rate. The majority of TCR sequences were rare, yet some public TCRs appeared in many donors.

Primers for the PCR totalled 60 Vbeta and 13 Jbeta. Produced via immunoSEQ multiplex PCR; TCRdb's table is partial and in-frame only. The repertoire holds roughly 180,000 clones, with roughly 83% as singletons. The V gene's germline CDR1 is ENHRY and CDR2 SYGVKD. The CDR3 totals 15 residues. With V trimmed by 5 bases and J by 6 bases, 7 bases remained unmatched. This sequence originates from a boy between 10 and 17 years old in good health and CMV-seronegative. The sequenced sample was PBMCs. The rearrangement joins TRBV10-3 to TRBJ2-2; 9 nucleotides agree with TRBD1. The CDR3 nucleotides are TGTGCCATCAGTACTGGACAGGGGAGGGCCGGGGAGCTGTTTTTT. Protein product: CAISTGQGRAGELFF.